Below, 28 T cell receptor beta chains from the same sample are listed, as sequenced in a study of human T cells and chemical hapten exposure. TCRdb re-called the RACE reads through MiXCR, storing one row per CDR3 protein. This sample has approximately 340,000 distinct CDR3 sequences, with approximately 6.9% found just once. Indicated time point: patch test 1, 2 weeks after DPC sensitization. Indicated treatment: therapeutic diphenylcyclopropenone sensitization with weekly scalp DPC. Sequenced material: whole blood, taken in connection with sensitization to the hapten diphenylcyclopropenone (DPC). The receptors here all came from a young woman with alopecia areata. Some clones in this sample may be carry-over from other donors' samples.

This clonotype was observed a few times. CDR3 sequence: CASSLGAVTDTQHF. The CDR3 DNA reads as TGTGCCAGCAGCTTAGGTGCAGTCACAGATACGCAGCATTTT. The chain joins TRBV11-3 to TRBJ2-3; D is undetermined. The J call may be in error: the DNA end matches TRBJ1-5 better. Germline V gives CDR1 SGHNT, CDR2 YENEEA. The CDR3 covers 14 residues.

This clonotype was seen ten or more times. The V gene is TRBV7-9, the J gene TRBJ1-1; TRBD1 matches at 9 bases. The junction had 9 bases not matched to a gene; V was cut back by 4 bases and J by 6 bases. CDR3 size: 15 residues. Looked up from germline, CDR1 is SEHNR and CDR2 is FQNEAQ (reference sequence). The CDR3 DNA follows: TGTGCCAGCAGCTCCCTGAGGGACAGGGAACCTGAAGCTTTCTTT. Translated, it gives CASSSLRDREPEAFF.

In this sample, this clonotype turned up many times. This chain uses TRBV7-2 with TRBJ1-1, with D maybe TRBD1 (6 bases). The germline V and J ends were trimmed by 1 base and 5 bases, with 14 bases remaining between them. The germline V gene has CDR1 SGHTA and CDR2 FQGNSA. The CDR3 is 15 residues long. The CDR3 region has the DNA TGTGCCAGCAGCTTAGGATGGCGGGGGCAGACTGAAGCTTTCTTT. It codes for CASSLGWRGQTEAFF.

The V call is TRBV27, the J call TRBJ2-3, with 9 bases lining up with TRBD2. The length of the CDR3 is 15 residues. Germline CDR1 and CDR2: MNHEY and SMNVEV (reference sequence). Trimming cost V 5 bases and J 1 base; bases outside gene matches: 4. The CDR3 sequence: CASSSSGSRTDTQYF. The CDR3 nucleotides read TGTGCCAGCAGTAGTAGCGGGAGTCGCACAGATACGCAGTATTTT.

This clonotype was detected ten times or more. The DNA for the CDR3 is TGTGCCAGCAGCTTCCAACAGGGCGTCGGAGAAAAACTGTTTTTT. Translated, it gives CASSFQQGVGEKLFF. V usage is TRBV5-6 and J usage is TRBJ1-4; D is possibly TRBD1 (6 bases). Looked up from germline, CDR1 is SGHDT and CDR2 is YYEEEE. CDR3 length equals 15 residues. Trimming took off 2 bases at V and 8 bases at J, with 16 bases between the two ends.

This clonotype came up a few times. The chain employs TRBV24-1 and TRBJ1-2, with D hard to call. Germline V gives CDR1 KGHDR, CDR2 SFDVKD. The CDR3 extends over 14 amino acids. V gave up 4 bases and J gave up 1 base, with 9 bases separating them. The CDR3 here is CATSDYGLNYGYTF. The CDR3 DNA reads TGTGCCACCAGTGACTATGGGCTTAACTATGGCTACACCTTC.

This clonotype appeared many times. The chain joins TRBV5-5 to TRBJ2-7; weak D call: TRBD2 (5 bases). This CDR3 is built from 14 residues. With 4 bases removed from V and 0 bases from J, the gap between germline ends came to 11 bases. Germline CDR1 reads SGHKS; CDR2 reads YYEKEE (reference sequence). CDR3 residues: CASSTGSSSYEQYF. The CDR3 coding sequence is TGTGCCAGCAGCACGGGATCAAGCTCCTACGAGCAGTACTTC.

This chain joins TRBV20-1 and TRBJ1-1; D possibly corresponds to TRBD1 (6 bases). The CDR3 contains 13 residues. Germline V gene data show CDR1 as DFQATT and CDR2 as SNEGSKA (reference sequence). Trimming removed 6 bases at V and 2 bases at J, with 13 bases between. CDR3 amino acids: CSALKGGNTEAFF. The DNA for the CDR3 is TGCAGTGCCCTGAAAGGGGGTAACACTGAAGCTTTCTTT.

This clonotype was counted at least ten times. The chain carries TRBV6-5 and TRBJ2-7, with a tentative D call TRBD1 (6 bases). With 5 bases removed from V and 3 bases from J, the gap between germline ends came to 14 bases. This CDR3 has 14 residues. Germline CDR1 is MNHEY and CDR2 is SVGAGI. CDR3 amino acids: CASSRQAVIYEQYF. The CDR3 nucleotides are TGTGCCAGCAGTAGACAGGCCGTCATCTACGAGCAGTACTTC.

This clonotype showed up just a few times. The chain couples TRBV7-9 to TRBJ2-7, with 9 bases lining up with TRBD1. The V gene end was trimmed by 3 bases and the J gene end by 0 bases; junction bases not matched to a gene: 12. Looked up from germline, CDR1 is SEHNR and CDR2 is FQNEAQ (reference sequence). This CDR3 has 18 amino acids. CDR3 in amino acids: CASSFRSPGTGSSYEQYF. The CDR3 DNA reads TGTGCCAGCAGCTTCCGTAGCCCCGGGACAGGGAGCTCCTACGAGCAGTACTTC.

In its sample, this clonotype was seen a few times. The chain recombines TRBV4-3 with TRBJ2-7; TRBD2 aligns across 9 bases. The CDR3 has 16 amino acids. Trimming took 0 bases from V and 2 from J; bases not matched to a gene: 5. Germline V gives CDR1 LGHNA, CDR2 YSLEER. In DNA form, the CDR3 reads TGCGCCAGCAGCCAAGAACCTAGCGGGACCCCCTACGAGCAGTACTTC. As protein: CASSQEPSGTPYEQYF.

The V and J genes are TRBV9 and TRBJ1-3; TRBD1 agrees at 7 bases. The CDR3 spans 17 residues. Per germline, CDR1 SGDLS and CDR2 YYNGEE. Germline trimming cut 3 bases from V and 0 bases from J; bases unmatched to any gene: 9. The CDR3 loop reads CASSAPPTGSSGNTIYF. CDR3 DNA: TGTGCCAGCAGCGCGCCCCCGACAGGGTCCTCTGGAAACACCATATATTTT. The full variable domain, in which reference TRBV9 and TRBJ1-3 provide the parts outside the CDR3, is DSGVTQTPKHLITATGQRVTLRCSPRSGDLSVYWYQQSLDQGLQFLIQYYNGEERAKGNILERFSAQQFPDLHSELNLSSLELGDSALYFCASSAPPTGSSGNTIYFGEGSWLTVV.

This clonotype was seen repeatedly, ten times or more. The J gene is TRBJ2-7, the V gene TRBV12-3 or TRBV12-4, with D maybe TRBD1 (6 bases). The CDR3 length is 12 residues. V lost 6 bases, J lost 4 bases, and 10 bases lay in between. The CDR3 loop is CASSNRVYEQYF. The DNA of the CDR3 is TGTGCCAGCAGCAACAGGGTATACGAGCAGTACTTC.

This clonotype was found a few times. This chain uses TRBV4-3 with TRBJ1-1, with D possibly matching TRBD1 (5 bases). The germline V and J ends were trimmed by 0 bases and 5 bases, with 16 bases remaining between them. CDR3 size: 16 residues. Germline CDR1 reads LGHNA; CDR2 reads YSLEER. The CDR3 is CASSQEAWGGGTEAFF. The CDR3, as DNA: TGCGCCAGCAGCCAAGAAGCCTGGGGGGGTGGTACTGAAGCTTTCTTT.

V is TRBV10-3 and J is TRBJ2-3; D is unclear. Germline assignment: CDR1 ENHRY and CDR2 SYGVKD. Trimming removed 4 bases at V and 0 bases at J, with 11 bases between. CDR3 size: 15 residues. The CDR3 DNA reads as TGTGCCATCAGTGCCGGTCCCCCTAGCACAGATACGCAGTATTTT. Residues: CAISAGPPSTDTQYF.

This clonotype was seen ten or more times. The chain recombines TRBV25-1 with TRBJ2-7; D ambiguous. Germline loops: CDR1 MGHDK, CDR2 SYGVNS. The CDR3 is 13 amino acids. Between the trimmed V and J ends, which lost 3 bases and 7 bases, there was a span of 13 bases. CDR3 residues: CASSDPIGGEQYF. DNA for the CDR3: TGTGCCAGCAGTGATCCCATTGGCGGAGAGCAGTACTTC.

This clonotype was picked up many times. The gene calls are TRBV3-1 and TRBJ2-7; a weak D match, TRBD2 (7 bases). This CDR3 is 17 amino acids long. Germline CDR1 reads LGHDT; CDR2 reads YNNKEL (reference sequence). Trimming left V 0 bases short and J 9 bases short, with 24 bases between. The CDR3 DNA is TGTGCCAGCAGCCAAGATTTCAATATTCGGGGGGCCCTAGGGCAGTACTTC. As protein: CASSQDFNIRGALGQYF.

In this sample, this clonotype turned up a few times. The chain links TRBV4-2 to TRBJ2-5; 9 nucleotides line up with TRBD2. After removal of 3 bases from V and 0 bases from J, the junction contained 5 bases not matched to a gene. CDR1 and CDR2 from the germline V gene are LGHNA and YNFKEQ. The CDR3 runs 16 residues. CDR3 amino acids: CASSQASGAYQETQYF. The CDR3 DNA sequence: TGTGCCAGCAGCCAGGCTAGCGGGGCCTACCAAGAGACCCAGTACTTC.

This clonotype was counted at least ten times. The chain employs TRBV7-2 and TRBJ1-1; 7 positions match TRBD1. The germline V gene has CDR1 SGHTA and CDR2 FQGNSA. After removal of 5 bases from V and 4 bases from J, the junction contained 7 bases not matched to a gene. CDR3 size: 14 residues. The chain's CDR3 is CASSPRQGPTEAFF. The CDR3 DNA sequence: TGTGCCAGCAGCCCAAGACAGGGCCCCACTGAAGCTTTCTTT.

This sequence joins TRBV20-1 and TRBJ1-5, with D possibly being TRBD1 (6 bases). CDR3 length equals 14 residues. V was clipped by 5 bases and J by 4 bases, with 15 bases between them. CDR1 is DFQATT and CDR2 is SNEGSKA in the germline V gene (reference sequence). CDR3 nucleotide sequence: TGCAGTGCTTCCGAGGGACACATAAATCAGCCCCAGCATTTT. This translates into CSASEGHINQPQHF.

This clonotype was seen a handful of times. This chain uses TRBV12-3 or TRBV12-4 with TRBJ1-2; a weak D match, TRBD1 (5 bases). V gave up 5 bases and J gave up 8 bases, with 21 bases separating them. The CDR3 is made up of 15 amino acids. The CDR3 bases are TGTGCCAGCAGTCTGGGCAGGGCGCCGGTGGGCGGCTACACCTTC. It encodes CASSLGRAPVGGYTF.

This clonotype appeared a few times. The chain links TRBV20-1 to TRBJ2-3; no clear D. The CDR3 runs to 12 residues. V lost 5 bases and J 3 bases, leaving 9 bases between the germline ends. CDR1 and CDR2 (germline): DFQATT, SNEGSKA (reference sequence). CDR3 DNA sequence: TGCAGTGCTGTTCGAGGAACAGATACGCAGTATTTT. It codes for CSAVRGTDTQYF.

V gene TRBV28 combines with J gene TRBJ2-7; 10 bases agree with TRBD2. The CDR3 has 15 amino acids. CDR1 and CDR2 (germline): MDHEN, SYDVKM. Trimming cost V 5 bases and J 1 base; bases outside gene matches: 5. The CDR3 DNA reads TGTGCCAGCAGTGATATACTAGCGGGGTCCTACGAGCAGTACTTC. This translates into CASSDILAGSYEQYF.

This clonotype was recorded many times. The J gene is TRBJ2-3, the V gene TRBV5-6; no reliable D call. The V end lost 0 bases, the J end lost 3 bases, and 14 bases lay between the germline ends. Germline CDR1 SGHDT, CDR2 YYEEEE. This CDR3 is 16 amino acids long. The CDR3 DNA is TGTGCCAGCAGCTTGGGGGAAAAGATGGTGACAGATACGCAGTATTTT. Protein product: CASSLGEKMVTDTQYF.

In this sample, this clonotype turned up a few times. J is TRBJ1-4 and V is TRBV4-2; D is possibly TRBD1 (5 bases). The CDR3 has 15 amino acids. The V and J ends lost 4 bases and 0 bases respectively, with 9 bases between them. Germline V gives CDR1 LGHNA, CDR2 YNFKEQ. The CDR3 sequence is CASSRETATNEKLFF. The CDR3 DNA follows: TGTGCCAGCAGCCGAGAGACAGCAACTAATGAAAAACTGTTTTTT.

The CDR3 region has the DNA TGCAGTGCTAGACCTTTGACAGGGTTGAACACTGAAGCTTTCTTT. Translation: CSARPLTGLNTEAFF. This chain links TRBV20-1 with TRBJ1-1, with 7 bases matching TRBD1. V dropped 2 bases and J dropped 0; count of bases not matched to a gene: 6. CDR1 is DFQATT, CDR2 SNEGSKA, per germline (reference sequence). The CDR3 is 15 residues long.

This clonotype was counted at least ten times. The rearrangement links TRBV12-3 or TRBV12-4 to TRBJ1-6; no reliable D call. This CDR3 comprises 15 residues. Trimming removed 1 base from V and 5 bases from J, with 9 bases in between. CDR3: CASSLVQKDNSPLHF. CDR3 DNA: TGTGCCAGCAGTTTAGTTCAGAAAGATAATTCACCCCTCCACTTT.

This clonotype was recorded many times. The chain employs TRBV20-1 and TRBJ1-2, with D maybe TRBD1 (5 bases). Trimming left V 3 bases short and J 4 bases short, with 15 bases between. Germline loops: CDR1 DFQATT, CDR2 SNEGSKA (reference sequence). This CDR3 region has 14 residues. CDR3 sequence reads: CSASLGGAGYGYTF. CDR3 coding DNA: TGCAGTGCTAGCCTTGGAGGGGCAGGCTATGGCTACACCTTC.